Listed below are T cell receptor beta chains from one sample, sequenced in a study of blood T cell repertoires in COVID-19. Sequencing was performed with immunoSEQ multiplex PCR; in TCRdb, only in-frame clones are kept and a portion is missing. This repertoire shows under 200,000 clones, around 79% found once; its top ten account for around 17%. The sample consisted of PBMCs or T cells enriched from blood (not recorded which). The receptors were sampled from a woman aged 65 to 85 in a cohort exposed to, infected with or recovered from COVID-19 (not recorded which). CDR3s include the opening cysteine and the closing phenylalanine or tryptophan. D genes are given only for firm matches. Clone size appears in some rows only: once, few, many, or a class for an expanded clone.

>TRBJ2-2|TRBV19|-|TRBD2
CASTPGLADTGELFF
TGTGCCAGTACCCCGGGACTAGCGGACACCGGGGAGCTGTTTTTT
>TRBJ2-1|TRBV21-1|once|-
CASSKLRTGCTLREERNEQFF
TGTGCCAGCAGCAAGCTGAGGACAGGGTGCACTTTGAGGGAGGAAAGGAATGAGCAGTTCTTC
>TRBJ1-3|TRBV11-2|few|-
CASSLMDSAAGNTIYF
TGTGCCAGCAGCTTAATGGATTCCGCGGCAGGAAACACCATATATTTT
>TRBJ2-4|TRBV28|-|-
CASSLLARQVLQYF
TGTGCCAGCAGTTTACTCGCCAGACAGGTCCTTCAGTACTTC
>TRBJ2-3|TRBV10-1|-|-
CASSESGGTTDTQYF
TGCGCCAGCAGTGAGTCGGGAGGTACCACAGATACGCAGTATTTT
>TRBJ2-2|TRBV9|-|-
CASSADSPNTGELFF
TGTGCCAGCAGCGCCGACAGCCCAAACACCGGGGAGCTGTTTTTT
>TRBJ1-2|TRBV7-2|-|-
CASSFGEGGRYGYTF
TGTGCCAGCAGCTTCGGGGAGGGGGGGAGATATGGCTACACCTTC
>TRBJ2-1|TRBV7-3|few|TRBD2
CASSPSSGSYNEQFF
TGTGCCAGCAGCCCATCTAGCGGAAGCTACAATGAGCAGTTCTTC
>TRBJ2-7|TRBV9|-|TRBD2
CASSREVGLADREQYF
TGTGCCAGCAGCAGAGAGGTGGGACTAGCGGACCGGGAGCAGTACTTC
>TRBJ1-2|TRBV7-8|once|-
CASSRLGQAYGYTF
TGTGCCAGCAGTCGACTTGGACAAGCATATGGCTACACCTTC
>TRBJ1-5|TRBV19|-|-
CASSRRGLGQPQHF
TGTGCCAGTAGCCGTAGGGGGTTGGGGCAGCCCCAGCATTTT
>TRBJ1-1|TRBV6-1|-|-
CASSEVGGATEAFF
TGTGCCAGCAGTGAAGTTGGGGGGGCGACTGAAGCTTTCTTT